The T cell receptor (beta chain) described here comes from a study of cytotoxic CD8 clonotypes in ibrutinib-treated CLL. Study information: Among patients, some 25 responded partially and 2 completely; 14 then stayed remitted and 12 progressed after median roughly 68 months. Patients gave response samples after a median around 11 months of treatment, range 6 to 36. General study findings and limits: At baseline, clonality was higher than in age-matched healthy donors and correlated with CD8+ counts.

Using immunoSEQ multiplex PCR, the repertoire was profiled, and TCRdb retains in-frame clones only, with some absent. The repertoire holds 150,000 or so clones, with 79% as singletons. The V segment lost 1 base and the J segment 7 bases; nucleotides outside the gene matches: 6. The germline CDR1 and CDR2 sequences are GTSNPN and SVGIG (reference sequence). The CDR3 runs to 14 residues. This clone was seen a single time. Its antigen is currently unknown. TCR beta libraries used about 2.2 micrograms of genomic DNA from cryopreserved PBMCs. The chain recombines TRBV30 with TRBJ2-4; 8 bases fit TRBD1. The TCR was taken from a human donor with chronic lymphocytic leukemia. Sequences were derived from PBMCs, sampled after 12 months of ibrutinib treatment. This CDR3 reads CAWSGGQGGNIQYF. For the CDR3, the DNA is TGTGCCTGGAGTGGTGGACAGGGTGGGAACATTCAGTACTTC.